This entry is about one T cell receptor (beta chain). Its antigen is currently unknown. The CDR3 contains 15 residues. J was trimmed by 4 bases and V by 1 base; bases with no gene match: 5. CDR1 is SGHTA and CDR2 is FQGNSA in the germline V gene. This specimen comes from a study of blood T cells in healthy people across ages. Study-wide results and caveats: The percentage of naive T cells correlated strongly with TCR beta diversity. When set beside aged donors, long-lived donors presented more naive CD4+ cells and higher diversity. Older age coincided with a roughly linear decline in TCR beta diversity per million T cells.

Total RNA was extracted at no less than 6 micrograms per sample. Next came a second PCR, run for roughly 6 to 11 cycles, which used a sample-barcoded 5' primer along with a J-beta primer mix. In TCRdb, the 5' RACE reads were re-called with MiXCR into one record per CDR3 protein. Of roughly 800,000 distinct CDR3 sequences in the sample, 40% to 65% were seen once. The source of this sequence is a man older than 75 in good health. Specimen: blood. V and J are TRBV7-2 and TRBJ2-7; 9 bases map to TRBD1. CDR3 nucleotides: TGTGCCAGCAGCTTAGGGACAGGGGTAATTTACGAGCAGTACTTC. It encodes CASSLGTGVIYEQYF.